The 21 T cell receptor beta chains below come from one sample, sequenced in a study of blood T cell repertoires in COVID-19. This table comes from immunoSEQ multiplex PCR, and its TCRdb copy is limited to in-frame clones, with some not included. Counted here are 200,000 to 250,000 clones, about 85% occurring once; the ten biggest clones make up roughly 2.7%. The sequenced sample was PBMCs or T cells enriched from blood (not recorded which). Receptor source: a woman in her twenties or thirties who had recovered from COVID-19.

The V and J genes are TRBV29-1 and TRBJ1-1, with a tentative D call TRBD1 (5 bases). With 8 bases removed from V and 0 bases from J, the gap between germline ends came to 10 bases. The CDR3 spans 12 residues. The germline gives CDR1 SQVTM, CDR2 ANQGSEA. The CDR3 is CSSDRLNTEAFF. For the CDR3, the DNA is TGCAGCTCAGACAGATTGAACACTGAAGCTTTCTTT.

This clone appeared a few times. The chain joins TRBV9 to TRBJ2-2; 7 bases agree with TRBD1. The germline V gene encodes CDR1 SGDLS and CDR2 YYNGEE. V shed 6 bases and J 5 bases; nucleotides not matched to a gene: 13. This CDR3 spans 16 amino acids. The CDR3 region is CASTKDRLGTTGELFF. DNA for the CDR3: TGTGCCAGCACGAAGGACAGGCTGGGAACAACCGGGGAGCTGTTTTTT. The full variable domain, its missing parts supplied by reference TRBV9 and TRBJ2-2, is DSGVTQTPKHLITATGQRVTLRCSPRSGDLSVYWYQQSLDQGLQFLIQYYNGEERAKGNILERFSAQQFPDLHSELNLSSLELGDSALYFCASTKDRLGTTGELFFGEGSRLTVL.

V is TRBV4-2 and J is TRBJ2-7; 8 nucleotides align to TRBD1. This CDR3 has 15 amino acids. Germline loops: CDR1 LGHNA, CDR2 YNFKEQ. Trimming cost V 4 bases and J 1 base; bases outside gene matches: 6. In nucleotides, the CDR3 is TGTGCCAGCAGCCCGGGGACAGGTCCATCCTACGAGCAGTACTTC. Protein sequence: CASSPGTGPSYEQYF.

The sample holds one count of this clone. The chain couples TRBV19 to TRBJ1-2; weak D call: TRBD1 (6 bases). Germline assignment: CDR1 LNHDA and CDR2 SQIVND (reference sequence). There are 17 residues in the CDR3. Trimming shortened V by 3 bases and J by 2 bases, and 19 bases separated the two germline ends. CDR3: CASSMEPAGTLNYGYTF. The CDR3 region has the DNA TGTGCCAGTAGTATGGAACCAGCCGGGACACTAAACTATGGCTACACCTTC. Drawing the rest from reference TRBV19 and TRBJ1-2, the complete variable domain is DGGITQSPKYLFRKEGQNVTLSCEQNLNHDAMYWYRQDPGQGLRLIYYSQIVNDFQKGDIAEGYSVSREKKESFPLTVTSAQKNPTAFYLCASSMEPAGTLNYGYTFGSGTRLTVV.

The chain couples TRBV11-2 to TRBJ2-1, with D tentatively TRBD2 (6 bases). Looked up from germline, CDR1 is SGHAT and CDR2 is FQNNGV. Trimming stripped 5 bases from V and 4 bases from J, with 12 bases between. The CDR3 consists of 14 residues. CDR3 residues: CASSLISGYNEQFF. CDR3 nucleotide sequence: TGTGCCAGCAGCCTAATTAGCGGTTACAATGAGCAGTTCTTC.

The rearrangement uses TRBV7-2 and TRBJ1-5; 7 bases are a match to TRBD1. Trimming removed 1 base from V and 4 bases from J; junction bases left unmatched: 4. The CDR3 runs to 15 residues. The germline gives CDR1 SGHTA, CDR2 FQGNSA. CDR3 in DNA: TGTGCCAGCAGCTTAGTAGGACAGGTAAATCAGCCCCAGCATTTT. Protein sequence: CASSLVGQVNQPQHF.

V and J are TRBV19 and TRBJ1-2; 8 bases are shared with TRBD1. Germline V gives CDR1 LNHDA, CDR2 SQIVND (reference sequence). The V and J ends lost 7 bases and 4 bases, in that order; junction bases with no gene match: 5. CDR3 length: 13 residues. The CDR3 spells CASTITGGYGYTF. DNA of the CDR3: TGTGCCAGTACCATTACAGGGGGCTATGGCTACACCTTC.

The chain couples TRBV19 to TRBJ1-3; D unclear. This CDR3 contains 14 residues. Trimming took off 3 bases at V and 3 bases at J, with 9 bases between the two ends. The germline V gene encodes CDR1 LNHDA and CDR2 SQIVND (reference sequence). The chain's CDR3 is CASSMSQVGNTIYF. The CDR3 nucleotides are TGTGCCAGTAGTATGTCCCAGGTTGGAAACACCATATATTTT.

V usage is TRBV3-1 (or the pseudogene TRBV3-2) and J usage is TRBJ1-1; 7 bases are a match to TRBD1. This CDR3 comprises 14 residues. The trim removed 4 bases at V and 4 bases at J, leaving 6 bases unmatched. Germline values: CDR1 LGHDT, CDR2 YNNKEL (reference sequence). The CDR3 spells CASSLNDRATEAFF. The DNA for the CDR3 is TGTGCCAGCAGCCTTAATGACAGGGCCACTGAAGCTTTCTTT.

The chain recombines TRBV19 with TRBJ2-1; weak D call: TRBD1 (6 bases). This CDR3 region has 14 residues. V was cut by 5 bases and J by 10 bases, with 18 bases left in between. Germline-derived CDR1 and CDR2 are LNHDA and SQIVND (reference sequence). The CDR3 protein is CASSYGTGYGEQFF. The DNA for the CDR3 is TGTGCCAGTAGTTACGGCACAGGGTATGGGGAGCAGTTCTTC.

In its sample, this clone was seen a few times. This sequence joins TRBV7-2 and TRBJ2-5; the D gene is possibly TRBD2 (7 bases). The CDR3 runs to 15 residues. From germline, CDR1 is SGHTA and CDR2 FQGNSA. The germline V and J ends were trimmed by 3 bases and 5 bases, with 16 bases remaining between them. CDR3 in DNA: TGTGCCAGCAGCTTCGGGGGGCGGGGCGTTGAGACCCAGTACTTC. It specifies CASSFGGRGVETQYF.

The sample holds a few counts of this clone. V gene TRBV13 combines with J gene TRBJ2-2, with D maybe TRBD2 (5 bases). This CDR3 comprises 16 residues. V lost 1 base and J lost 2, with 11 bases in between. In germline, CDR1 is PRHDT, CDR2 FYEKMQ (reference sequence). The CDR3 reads CASSLDGGFNTGELFF. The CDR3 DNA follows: TGTGCCAGCAGCTTAGACGGCGGGTTCAACACCGGGGAGCTGTTTTTT.

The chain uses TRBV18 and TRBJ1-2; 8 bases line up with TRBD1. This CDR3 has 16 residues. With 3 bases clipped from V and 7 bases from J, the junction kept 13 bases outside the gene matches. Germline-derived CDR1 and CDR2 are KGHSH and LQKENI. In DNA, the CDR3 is TGTGCCAGCTCACCGAGTGGAGGACAGGGTAGATTTGGCTACACCTTC. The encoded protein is CASSPSGGQGRFGYTF.

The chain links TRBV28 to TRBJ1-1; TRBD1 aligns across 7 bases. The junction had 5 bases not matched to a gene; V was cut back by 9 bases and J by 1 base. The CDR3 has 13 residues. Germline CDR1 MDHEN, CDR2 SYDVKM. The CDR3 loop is CASRQGGNTEAFF. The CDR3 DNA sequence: TGTGCCAGTCGACAGGGTGGGAACACTGAAGCTTTCTTT.

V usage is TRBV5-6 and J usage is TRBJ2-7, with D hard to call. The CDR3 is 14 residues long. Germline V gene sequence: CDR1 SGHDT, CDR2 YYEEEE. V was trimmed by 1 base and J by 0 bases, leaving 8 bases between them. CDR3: CASSLSVNSYEQYF. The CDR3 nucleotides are TGTGCCAGCAGCTTGAGCGTCAACTCCTACGAGCAGTACTTC.

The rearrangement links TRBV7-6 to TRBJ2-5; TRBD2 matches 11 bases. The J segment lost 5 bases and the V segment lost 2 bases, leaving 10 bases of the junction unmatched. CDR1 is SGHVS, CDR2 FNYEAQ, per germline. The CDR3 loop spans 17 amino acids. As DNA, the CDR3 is TGTGCCAGCAGCTTACGGGTTCGGACTAGCGGGTTGGAGACCCAGTACTTC. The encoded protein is CASSLRVRTSGLETQYF.

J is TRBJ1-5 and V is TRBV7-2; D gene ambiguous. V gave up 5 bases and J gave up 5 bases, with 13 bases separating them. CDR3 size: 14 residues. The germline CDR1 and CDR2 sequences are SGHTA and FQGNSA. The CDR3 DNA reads TGTGCCAGCAGCCCGGGGAGACTTGATCAGCCCCAGCATTTT. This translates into CASSPGRLDQPQHF.

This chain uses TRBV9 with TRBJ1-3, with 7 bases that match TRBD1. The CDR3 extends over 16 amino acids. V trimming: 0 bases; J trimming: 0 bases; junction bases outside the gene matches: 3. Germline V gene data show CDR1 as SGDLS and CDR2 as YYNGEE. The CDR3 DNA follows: TGTGCCAGCAGCGTAGCCCGGGACAGCTCTGGAAACACCATATATTTT. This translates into CASSVARDSSGNTIYF.

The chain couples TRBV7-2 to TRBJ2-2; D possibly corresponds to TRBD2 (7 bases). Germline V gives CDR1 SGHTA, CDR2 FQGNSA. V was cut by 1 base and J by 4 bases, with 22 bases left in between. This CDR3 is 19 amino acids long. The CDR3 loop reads CASSLVLQRRGGATGELFF. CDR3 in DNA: TGTGCCAGCAGCTTAGTACTCCAGCGGAGGGGGGGCGCCACCGGGGAGCTGTTTTTT.

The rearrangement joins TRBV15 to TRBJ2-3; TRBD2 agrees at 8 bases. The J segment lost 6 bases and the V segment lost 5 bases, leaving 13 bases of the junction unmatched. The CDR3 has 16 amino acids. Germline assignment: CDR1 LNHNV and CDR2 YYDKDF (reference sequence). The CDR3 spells CATSSVRAGVWDTQYF. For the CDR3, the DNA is TGTGCCACCAGCTCCGTGAGAGCGGGGGTGTGGGATACGCAGTATTTT.

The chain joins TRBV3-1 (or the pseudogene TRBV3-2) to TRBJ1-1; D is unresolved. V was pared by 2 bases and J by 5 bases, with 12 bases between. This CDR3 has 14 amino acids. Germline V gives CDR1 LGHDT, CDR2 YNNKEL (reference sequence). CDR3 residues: CASSQSAVWTEAFF. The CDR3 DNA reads TGTGCCAGCAGCCAAAGCGCGGTGTGGACTGAAGCTTTCTTT.